This T cell receptor (beta chain) was documented in a study of CD8 T cells in ankylosing spondylitis. Each CDR3 protein is one row after TCRdb ran MiXCR on the 5' RACE reads. The sample holds 500,000 to 550,000 distinct CDR3 sequences, about an eighth seen once. General study findings and limits: Within ankylosing spondylitis blood, a TCR beta motif made up of several highly homologous variants appeared to be characteristic.

CDR1 is DFQATT, CDR2 SNEGSKA, per germline (reference sequence). V dropped 4 bases and J dropped 1; count of bases not matched to a gene: 10. The CDR3 is 16 residues long. This clonotype was seen only a few times. What it recognizes is unknown. This chain joins TRBV20-1 and TRBJ2-3; 8 nucleotides agree with TRBD1. Sequencing was carried out using blood, either unsorted or a sorted T cell fraction (not recorded which). This TCR came from a male donor with ankylosing spondylitis. CDR3 in amino acids: CSATTPHRGGTDTQYF. The CDR3 region has the DNA TGCAGTGCTACCACCCCGCACAGGGGGGGCACAGATACGCAGTATTTT.